The rows below give T cell receptor beta chains drawn from one sample of a study of cytomegalovirus exposure and HLA in healthy donors. Repertoires were generated with immunoSEQ multiplex PCR, while TCRdb's copy carries only in-frame clones and drops some. This sample has about 130,000 clones; more than 75% occur once, and the top ten carry about a tenth. What was sequenced was PBMCs. Source of these receptors: a man aged 30 to 39 in good health and CMV-seropositive. Each CDR3 is given with its conserved first and last residue. The D gene is left open where the match is weak. Clone sizes are given selectively: once, few, many, or a class where the clone is expanded.

V gene,J gene,D gene,clone size,CDR3 length,CDR3 protein,CDR3 DNA
TRBV11-2,TRBJ2-7,TRBD2,-,14,CASSYGLGSYEQYF,TGTGCCAGCAGCTACGGACTAGGCTCCTACGAGCAGTACTTC
TRBV4-2,TRBJ1-2,-,once,13,CASSQGGGYGYTF,TGTGCCAGCAGCCAAGGAGGGGGCTATGGCTACACCTTC
TRBV5-6,TRBJ2-7,TRBD2,few,16,CASSQLAGALSYEQYF,TGTGCCAGCAGCCAACTAGCGGGGGCCCTCTCCTACGAGCAGTACTTC
TRBV6-1,TRBJ2-1,TRBD2,-,14,CASRAGLGTNEQFF,TGTGCCAGCAGAGCGGGACTAGGCACCAATGAGCAGTTCTTC
TRBV5-6,TRBJ1-2,-,-,14,CASRHQGSSYGYTF,TGTGCCAGCAGACATCAGGGGTCCAGCTATGGCTACACCTTC
TRBV7-8,TRBJ2-7,-,-,13,CASSLLQTYEQYF,TGTGCCAGCAGCTTACTACAGACCTACGAGCAGTACTTC
TRBV19,TRBJ1-4,-,once,14,CASSSPLGGEKLFF,TGTGCCAGTAGTTCCCCCCTAGGTGGGGAAAAACTGTTTTTT
TRBV30,TRBJ1-2,-,once,12,CAWSPSGYGYTF,TGTGCCTGGAGCCCCTCAGGCTATGGCTACACCTTC
TRBV28,TRBJ2-1,TRBD2,-,15,CASSVSGRARNEQFF,TGTGCCAGCAGTGTTAGCGGGAGGGCCCGGAATGAGCAGTTCTTC
TRBV5-4,TRBJ1-2,TRBD1,-,13,CASSIQGVDGYTF,TGTGCCAGCAGCATACAGGGGGTGGATGGCTACACCTTC
TRBV5-1,TRBJ2-7,TRBD2,-,14,CASSLDPAGGEQYF,TGCGCCAGCAGTTTGGACCCAGCGGGGGGCGAGCAGTACTTC
TRBV28,TRBJ1-3,TRBD1,once,15,CASGKDRGTGNTIYF,TGTGCCAGCGGCAAGGACAGGGGGACTGGAAACACCATATATTTT
TRBV6-6,TRBJ2-7,-,-,13,CASSPSTSTEQYF,TGTGCCAGCAGCCCCTCTACTAGCACCGAGCAGTACTTC
TRBV7-9,TRBJ2-3,-,once,16,CASSLSDRAYTDTQYF,TGTGCCAGCAGCTTAAGTGACAGAGCCTACACAGATACGCAGTATTTT
TRBV2,TRBJ2-4,TRBD2,few,14,CASSDERDLDIQYF,TGTGCCAGCAGTGACGAGCGGGATTTGGACATTCAGTACTTC
TRBV30,TRBJ1-1,-,-,13,CAWSVNRDTEAFF,TGTGCCTGGAGTGTAAACAGGGACACTGAAGCTTTCTTT
TRBV29-1,TRBJ1-4,TRBD1,-,14,CSVGTTGDGEKLFF,TGCAGCGTAGGAACAACAGGGGACGGGGAAAAACTGTTTTTT
TRBV28,TRBJ1-2,TRBD1,once,15,CASSPSTGGRYGYTF,TGTGCCAGCAGTCCGTCGACAGGGGGCAGGTATGGCTACACCTTC
TRBV9,TRBJ2-5,-,-,16,CASSVELAAAPGTQYF,TGTGCCAGCAGCGTAGAACTAGCAGCCGCCCCGGGGACCCAGTACTTC
TRBV5-1,TRBJ2-6,-,-,15,CASSLDRAGANVLTF,TGCGCCAGCAGCTTGGACCGGGCTGGGGCCAACGTCCTGACTTTC
TRBV9,TRBJ2-2,-,-,14,CASSVGGGTGELFF,TGTGCCAGCAGCGTAGGGGGCGGCACCGGGGAGCTGTTTTTT
TRBV6-1,TRBJ1-5,-,-,14,CASSVGQENQPQHF,TGTGCCAGCAGTGTCGGTCAAGAGAATCAGCCCCAGCATTTT
TRBV5-4,TRBJ1-2,-,-,13,CASLDTGTYGYTF,TGTGCCAGCCTTGATACAGGGACCTATGGCTACACCTTC
TRBV15,TRBJ2-7,TRBD2,-,17,CATSRAFDSGSSYEQYF,TGTGCCACCAGCAGGGCCTTTGATAGCGGGAGCTCCTACGAGCAGTACTTC
TRBV19,TRBJ2-7,-,-,12,CASSGSYGEQYF,TGTGCCAGTAGCGGGAGCTATGGCGAGCAGTACTTC
TRBV10-2,TRBJ2-7,TRBD2,-,14,CASSNLAGVYEQYF,TGCGCCAGCAGTAATTTAGCGGGAGTGTACGAGCAGTACTTC
TRBV7-9,TRBJ2-7,TRBD2,-,15,CASSFTAGGDLEQYF,TGTGCCAGCAGCTTTACCGCGGGAGGGGATCTCGAGCAGTACTTC
TRBV19,TRBJ2-1,-,-,14,CASSIRSGWNEQFF,TGTGCCAGTAGTATACGTTCAGGTTGGAATGAGCAGTTCTTC
TRBV5-1,TRBJ1-2,-,-,13,CASSLDPNYGYTF,TGCGCCAGCAGCTTGGATCCAAACTATGGCTACACCTTC
TRBV7-2,TRBJ2-7,-,-,15,CASSQGSGLSYEQYF,TGTGCCAGCAGCCAAGGGTCAGGGCTGTCCTACGAGCAGTACTTC
TRBV9,TRBJ2-3,TRBD2,-,16,CASSALGLAGGPAQYF,TGTGCCAGCAGCGCCCTGGGACTAGCGGGAGGGCCGGCGCAGTATTTT
TRBV5-6,TRBJ1-3,-,-,16,CASSLALTSSGNTIYF,TGTGCCAGCAGCTTGGCGCTCACAAGCTCTGGAAACACCATATATTTT
TRBV29-1,TRBJ2-7,TRBD1,-,14,CSVDMTGTSYEQYF,TGCAGCGTAGACATGACAGGGACCTCCTACGAGCAGTACTTC
TRBV30,TRBJ2-1,-,-,13,CAWSTSGYNEQFF,TGTGCCTGGAGTACCAGCGGCTACAATGAGCAGTTCTTC
TRBV27,TRBJ2-7,-,once,13,CASSLTSAYEQYF,TGTGCCAGCAGTCTGACTAGTGCCTACGAGCAGTACTTC
TRBV27,TRBJ1-1,TRBD1,few,16,CASSLSAGTVNTEAFF,TGTGCCAGCAGTTTGTCTGCCGGGACAGTGAACACTGAAGCTTTCTTT
TRBV5-1,TRBJ2-5,-,-,14,CASSLEHTQETQYF,TGCGCCAGCAGCTTGGAACACACCCAAGAGACCCAGTACTTC
TRBV19,TRBJ1-2,-,-,13,CASSMGRARGYTF,TGTGCCAGTAGTATGGGCAGGGCTCGTGGCTACACCTTC
TRBV30,TRBJ1-1,TRBD1,-,16,CAWSPIRDRGEAEAFF,TGTGCCTGGAGTCCAATCAGGGACAGGGGAGAGGCTGAAGCTTTCTTT
TRBV5-1,TRBJ1-5,-,once,14,CASSPDSMNQPQHF,TGCGCCAGCAGCCCGGACAGTATGAATCAGCCCCAGCATTTT
TRBV29-1,TRBJ1-1,-,-,12,CSVGPGGTEAFF,TGCAGCGTTGGACCCGGGGGCACTGAAGCTTTCTTT
TRBV4-1,TRBJ1-2,-,-,15,CASSQDHGGYYGYTF,TGCGCCAGCAGCCAAGATCACGGCGGCTACTATGGCTACACCTTC
TRBV2,TRBJ2-1,TRBD2,-,14,CASILAGGPNEQFF,TGTGCCAGCATTCTAGCGGGGGGCCCCAATGAGCAGTTCTTC
TRBV7-9,TRBJ2-2,-,-,11,CATVATGELFF,TGTGCCACCGTGGCCACCGGGGAGCTGTTTTTT
TRBV7-2,TRBJ2-7,-,few,16,CASSLGSGAVSYEQYF,TGTGCCAGCAGCTTAGGCTCGGGAGCGGTCTCCTACGAGCAGTACTTC
TRBV6-5,TRBJ1-5,-,once,13,CAIKGIANQPQHF,TGTGCCATAAAGGGGATCGCCAATCAGCCCCAGCATTTT
TRBV27,TRBJ1-2,TRBD1,-,14,CASSPRQGYYGYTF,TGTGCCAGCAGCCCTAGACAGGGCTACTATGGCTACACCTTC
TRBV9,TRBJ2-2,-,few,12,CASSVVNGELFF,TGTGCCAGCAGCGTAGTTAATGGGGAGCTGTTTTTT
TRBV4-3,TRBJ2-1,-,few,15,CASSLTAAPRGEQFF,TGCGCCAGCAGCCTAACAGCGGCACCTCGGGGTGAGCAGTTCTTC